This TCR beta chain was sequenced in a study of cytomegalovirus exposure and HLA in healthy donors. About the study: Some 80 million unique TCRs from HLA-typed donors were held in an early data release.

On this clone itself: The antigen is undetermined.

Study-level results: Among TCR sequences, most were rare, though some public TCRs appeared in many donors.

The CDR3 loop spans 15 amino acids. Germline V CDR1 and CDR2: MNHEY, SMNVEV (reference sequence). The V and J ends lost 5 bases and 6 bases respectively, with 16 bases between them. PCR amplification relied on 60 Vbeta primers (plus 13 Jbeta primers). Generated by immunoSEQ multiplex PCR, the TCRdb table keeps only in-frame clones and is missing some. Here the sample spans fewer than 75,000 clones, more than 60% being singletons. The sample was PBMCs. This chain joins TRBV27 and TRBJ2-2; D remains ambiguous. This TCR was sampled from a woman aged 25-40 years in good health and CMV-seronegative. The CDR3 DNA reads TGTGCCAGCAGTGTGACCCAATTAGGAGCCGGGGAGCTGTTTTTT. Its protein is CASSVTQLGAGELFF.